This T cell receptor beta chain was recorded in a study of cytomegalovirus exposure and HLA in healthy donors. Regarding this clone: Its antigen is not identified.

J gave up 8 bases and V 4 bases, and 14 bases lay outside the gene matches. CDR1 LNHDA and CDR2 SQIVND come from the germline V gene (reference sequence). The CDR3 has 17 residues. Study results and caveats: First-cohort TCR clusters tended to co-occur in the 130 or so validation repertoires, a later analysis found.

Clones were sequenced by immunoSEQ multiplex PCR, and TCRdb holds only the in-frame ones, with some missing. The table records over 110,000 clones, more than 75% of them present only once. The source of this sequence is a man aged 18 to 29 in good health and CMV-seropositive. The gene calls are TRBV19 and TRBJ1-5; 10 bases agree with TRBD1. Sequences were obtained from PBMCs. The chain's CDR3 is CASSTGTGAFRIKPQHF. The CDR3 DNA is TGTGCCAGTAGTACCGGGACAGGGGCCTTCCGAATCAAGCCCCAGCATTTT.